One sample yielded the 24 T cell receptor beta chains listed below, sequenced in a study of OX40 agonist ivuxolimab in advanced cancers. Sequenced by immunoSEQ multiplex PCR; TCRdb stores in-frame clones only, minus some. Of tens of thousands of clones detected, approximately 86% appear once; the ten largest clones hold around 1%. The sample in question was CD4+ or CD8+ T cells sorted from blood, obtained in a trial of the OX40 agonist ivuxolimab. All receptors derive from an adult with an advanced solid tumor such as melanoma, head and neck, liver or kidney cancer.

The DNA for the CDR3 is TGTGCCAGCGCGGGGTCGACCTATTCCTACGAGCAGTACTTC. Translating it yields CASAGSTYSYEQYF. The chain carries TRBV27 and TRBJ2-7; D is possibly TRBD2 (6 bases). This CDR3 comprises 14 residues. The germline CDR1 and CDR2 sequences are MNHEY and SMNVEV (reference sequence). The germline V and J ends were trimmed by 8 bases and 1 base, with 15 bases remaining between them.

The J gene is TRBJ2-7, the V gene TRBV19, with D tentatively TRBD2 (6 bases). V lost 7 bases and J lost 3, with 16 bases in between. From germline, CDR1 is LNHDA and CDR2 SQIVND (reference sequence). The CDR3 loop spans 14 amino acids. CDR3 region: CASNPGRDRYEQYF. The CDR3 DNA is TGTGCCAGTAACCCAGGGCGGGATCGCTACGAGCAGTACTTC.

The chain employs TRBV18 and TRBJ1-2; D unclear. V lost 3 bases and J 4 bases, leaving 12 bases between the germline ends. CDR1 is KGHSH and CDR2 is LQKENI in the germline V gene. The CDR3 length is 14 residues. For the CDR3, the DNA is TGTGCCAGCTCACCCATAGTGGGTGGCTATGGCTACACCTTC. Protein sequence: CASSPIVGGYGYTF.

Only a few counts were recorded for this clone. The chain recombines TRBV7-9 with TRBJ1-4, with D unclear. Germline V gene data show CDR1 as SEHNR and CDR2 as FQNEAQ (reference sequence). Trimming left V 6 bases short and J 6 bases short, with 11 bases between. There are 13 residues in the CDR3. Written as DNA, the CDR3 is TGTGCCAGCAGGCGAGGGAACGATGAAAAACTGTTTTTT. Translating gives CASRRGNDEKLFF.

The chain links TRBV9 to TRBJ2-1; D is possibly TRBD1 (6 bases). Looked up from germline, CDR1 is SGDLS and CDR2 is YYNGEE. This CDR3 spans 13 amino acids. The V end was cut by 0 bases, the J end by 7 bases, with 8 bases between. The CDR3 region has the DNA TGTGCCAGCAGCGTAGGGACAGTAAATGAGCAGTTCTTC. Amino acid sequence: CASSVGTVNEQFF. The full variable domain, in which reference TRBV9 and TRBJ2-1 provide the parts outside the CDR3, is DSGVTQTPKHLITATGQRVTLRCSPRSGDLSVYWYQQSLDQGLQFLIQYYNGEERAKGNILERFSAQQFPDLHSELNLSSLELGDSALYFCASSVGTVNEQFFGPGTRLTVL.

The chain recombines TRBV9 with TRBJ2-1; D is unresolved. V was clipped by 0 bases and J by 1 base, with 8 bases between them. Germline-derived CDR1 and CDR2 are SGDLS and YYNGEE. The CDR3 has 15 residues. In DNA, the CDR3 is TGTGCCAGCAGCGTAGACGGAATTTCCTACAATGAGCAGTTCTTC. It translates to CASSVDGISYNEQFF.

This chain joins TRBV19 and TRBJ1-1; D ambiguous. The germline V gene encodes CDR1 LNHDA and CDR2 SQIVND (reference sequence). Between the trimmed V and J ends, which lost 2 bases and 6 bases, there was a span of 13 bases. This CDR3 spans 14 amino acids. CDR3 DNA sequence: TGTGCCAGTAGTATATCGGTCCTCAGCGCTGAAGCTTTCTTT. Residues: CASSISVLSAEAFF.

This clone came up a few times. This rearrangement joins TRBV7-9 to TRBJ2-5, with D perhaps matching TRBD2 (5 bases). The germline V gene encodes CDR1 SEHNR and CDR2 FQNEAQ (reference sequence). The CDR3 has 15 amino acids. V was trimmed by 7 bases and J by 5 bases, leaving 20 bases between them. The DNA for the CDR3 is TGTGCCAGCAACCTGGGTGGGAGACAAGGGGAGACCCAGTACTTC. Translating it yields CASNLGGRQGETQYF.

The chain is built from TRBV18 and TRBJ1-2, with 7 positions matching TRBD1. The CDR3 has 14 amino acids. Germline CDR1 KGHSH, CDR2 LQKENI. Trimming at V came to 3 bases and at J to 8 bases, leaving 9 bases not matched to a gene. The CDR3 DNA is TGTGCCAGCTCACCGCTGGGGGACAGTTTGGGCTACACCTTC. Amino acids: CASSPLGDSLGYTF.

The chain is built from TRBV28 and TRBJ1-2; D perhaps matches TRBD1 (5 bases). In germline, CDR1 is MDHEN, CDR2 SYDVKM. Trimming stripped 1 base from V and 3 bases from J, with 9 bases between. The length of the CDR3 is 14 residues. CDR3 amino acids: CASSLFGRDYGYTF. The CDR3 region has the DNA TGTGCCAGCAGTTTATTTGGCAGGGACTATGGCTACACCTTC.

CDR3 nucleotide sequence: TGTGCCAGCAGTGGGGGCTCTGGGGCCAACGTCCTGACTTTC. This codes for CASSGGSGANVLTF. The V and J genes are TRBV28 and TRBJ2-6, with D perhaps TRBD1 or TRBD2 (5 bases each). The CDR3 totals 14 residues. The germline V gene encodes CDR1 MDHEN and CDR2 SYDVKM. Trimming pared 5 bases from V and 0 bases from J, leaving 5 bases between.

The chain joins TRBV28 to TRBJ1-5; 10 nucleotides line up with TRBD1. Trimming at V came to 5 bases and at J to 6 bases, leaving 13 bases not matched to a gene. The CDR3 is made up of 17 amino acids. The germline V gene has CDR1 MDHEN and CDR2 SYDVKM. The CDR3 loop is CASSPARTGTGVQPQHF. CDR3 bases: TGTGCCAGCAGTCCAGCAAGGACCGGGACAGGGGTTCAGCCCCAGCATTTT.

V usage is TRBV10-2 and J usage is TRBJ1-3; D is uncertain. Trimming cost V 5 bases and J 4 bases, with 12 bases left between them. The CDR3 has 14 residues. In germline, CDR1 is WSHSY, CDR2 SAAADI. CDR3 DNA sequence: TGCGCCAGCAGTCGTGGCGCCGACGGAAACACCATATATTTT. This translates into CASSRGADGNTIYF.

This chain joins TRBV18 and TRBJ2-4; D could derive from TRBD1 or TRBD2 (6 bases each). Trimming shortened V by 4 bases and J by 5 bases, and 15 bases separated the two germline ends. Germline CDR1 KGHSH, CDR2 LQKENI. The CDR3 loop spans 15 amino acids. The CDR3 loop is CASSRRRGIENIQYF. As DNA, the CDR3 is TGTGCCAGCTCACGGCGGAGGGGGATTGAAAACATTCAGTACTTC. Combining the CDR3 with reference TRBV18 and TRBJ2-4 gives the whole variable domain NAGVMQNPRHLVRRRGQEARLRCSPMKGHSHVYWYRQLPEEGLKFMVYLQKENIIDESGMPKERFSAEFPKEGPSILRIQQVVRGDSAAYFCASSRRRGIENIQYFGAGTRLSVL.

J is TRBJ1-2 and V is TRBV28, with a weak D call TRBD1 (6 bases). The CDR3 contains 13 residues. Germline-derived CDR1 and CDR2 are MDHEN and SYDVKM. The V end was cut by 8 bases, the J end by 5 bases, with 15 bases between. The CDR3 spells CASQPGGPYGYTF. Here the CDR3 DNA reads TGTGCCAGCCAGCCCGGGGGGCCGTATGGCTACACCTTC.

Here the CDR3 DNA reads TGCGCCAGCAGCTTGTCCAGTTTTGACACTGAAGCTTTCTTT. This translates into CASSLSSFDTEAFF. The V gene is TRBV5-1, the J gene TRBJ1-1; D unresolved. Germline V gene sequence: CDR1 SGHRS, CDR2 YFSETQ. V was pared by 1 base and J by 3 bases, with 10 bases between. This CDR3 is built from 14 residues.

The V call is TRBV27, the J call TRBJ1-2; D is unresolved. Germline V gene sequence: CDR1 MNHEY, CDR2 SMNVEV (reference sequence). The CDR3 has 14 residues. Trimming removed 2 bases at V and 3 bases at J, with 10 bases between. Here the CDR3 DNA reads TGTGCCAGCAGTTTACACCGCCTGGACTATGGCTACACCTTC. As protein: CASSLHRLDYGYTF.

CDR3 amino acids: CASSLPNWGVGYTF. CDR3 bases: TGTGCCAGCAGTTTACCGAACTGGGGGGTAGGCTACACCTTC. The chain couples TRBV28 to TRBJ1-2, with D perhaps TRBD1 (5 bases). The CDR3 runs to 14 residues. Trimming removed 2 bases at V and 8 bases at J, with 15 bases between. CDR1 MDHEN and CDR2 SYDVKM come from the germline V gene.

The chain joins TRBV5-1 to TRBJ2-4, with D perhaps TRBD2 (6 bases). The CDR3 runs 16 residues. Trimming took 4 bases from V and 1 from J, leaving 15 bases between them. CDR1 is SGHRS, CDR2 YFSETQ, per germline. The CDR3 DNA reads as TGCGCCAGCAGCCCCTCGGGGGAGATGGCCAAAAACATTCAGTACTTC. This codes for CASSPSGEMAKNIQYF. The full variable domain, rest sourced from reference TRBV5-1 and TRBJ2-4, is KAGVTQTPRYLIKTRGQQVTLSCSPISGHRSVSWYQQTPGQGLQFLFEYFSETQRNKGNFPGRFSGRQFSNSRSEMNVSTLELGDSALYLCASSPSGEMAKNIQYFGAGTRLSVL.

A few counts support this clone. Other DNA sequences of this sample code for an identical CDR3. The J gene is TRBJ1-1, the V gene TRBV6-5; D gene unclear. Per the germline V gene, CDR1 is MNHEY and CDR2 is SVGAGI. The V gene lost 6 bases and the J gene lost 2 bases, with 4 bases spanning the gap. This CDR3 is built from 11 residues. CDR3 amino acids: CASRVNTEAFF. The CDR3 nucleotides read TGTGCCAGCAGGGTTAACACTGAAGCTTTCTTT.

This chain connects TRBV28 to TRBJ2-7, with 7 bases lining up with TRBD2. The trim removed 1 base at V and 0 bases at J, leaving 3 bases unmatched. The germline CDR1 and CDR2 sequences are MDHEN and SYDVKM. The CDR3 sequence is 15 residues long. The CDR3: CASSLSGGSSYEQYF. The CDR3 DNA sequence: TGTGCCAGCAGTTTATCGGGGGGAAGCTCCTACGAGCAGTACTTC.

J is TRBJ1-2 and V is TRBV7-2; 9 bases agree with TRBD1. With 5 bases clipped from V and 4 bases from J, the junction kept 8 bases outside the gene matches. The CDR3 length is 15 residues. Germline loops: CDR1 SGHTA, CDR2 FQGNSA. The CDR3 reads CASSLRTGDAYGYTF. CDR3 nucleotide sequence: TGTGCCAGCAGCCTAAGGACAGGGGACGCCTATGGCTACACCTTC. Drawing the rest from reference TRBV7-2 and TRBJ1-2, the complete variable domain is GAGVSQSPSNKVTEKGKDVELRCDPISGHTALYWYRQSLGQGLEFLIYFQGNSAPDKSGLPSDRFSAERTGGSVSTLTIQRTQQEDSAVYLCASSLRTGDAYGYTFGSGTRLTVV.

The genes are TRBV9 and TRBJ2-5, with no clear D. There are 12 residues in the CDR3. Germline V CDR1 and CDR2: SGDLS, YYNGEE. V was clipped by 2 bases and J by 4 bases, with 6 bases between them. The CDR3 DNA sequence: TGTGCCAGCAGCGTGGGCGGAGAGACCCAGTACTTC. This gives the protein CASSVGGETQYF.

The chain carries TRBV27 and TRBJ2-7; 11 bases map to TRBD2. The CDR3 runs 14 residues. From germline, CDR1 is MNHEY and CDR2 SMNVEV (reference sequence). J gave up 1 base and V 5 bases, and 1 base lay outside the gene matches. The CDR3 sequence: CASSRLAGSYEQYF. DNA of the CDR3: TGTGCCAGCAGTCGACTAGCGGGGTCCTACGAGCAGTACTTC.